The 7 T cell receptor beta chains listed next were all sequenced from one sample in a study of vaccination effects on CD4 cells after COVID-19. Clones were sequenced by immunoSEQ multiplex PCR, and TCRdb holds only the in-frame ones, with some missing. This sample yields tens of thousands of clones, of which about 78% are seen a single time; over 9.5% belongs to the top ten. ViraFEST expansion of antigen-specific CD4+ T cells with viral peptide pools preceded sequencing. The culture ran for approximately 11 days before CD4+ T cells were isolated. None of the vaccinated had previously contracted SARS-CoV-2, and their nucleocapsid antibodies tested negative. No cognate antigen is known for these TCRs. The sample in question was CD4+ T cells from PBMCs cultured with SARS-CoV-2 spike peptides, obtained before COVID-19 vaccination. The receptors were sampled from a human donor who received a COVID-19 vaccine.

This clone was observed a few times. This sequence joins TRBV5-6 and TRBJ2-4, with 14 bases matching TRBD2. The germline gives CDR1 SGHDT, CDR2 YYEEEE. V shed 5 bases, J shed 9 bases, and the junction held 7 bases outside the gene matches. This CDR3 has 15 residues. The CDR3 DNA is TGTGCCAGCAGTTCGGGACTAGCGGGGGTTGGCATTCAGTACTTC. This gives the protein CASSSGLAGVGIQYF.

The rearrangement uses TRBV10-2 and TRBJ1-5, with D tentatively TRBD1 (5 bases). Germline-derived CDR1 and CDR2 are WSHSY and SAAADI. Trimming took 2 bases from V and 6 from J, leaving 14 bases between them. The CDR3 length is 15 residues. CDR3 in DNA: TGCGCCAGCAGTGAGGGTAGGGGCTTAGGTCAGCCCCAGCATTTT. This codes for CASSEGRGLGQPQHF.

The V and J genes are TRBV6-2 or TRBV6-3 and TRBJ1-1, with D hard to call. This CDR3 has 12 amino acids. Between the trimmed V and J ends, which lost 0 bases and 6 bases, there was a span of 5 bases. The germline CDR1 and CDR2 sequences are MNHEY and SVGEGT. The CDR3 coding sequence is TGTGCCAGCAGTTACTCATGGGCTGAAGCTTTCTTT. It codes for CASSYSWAEAFF.

The chain employs TRBV18 and TRBJ2-7, with D possibly matching TRBD2 (5 bases). CDR3 length: 13 amino acids. The V end was cut by 3 bases, the J end by 5 bases, with 11 bases between. Germline V gene sequence: CDR1 KGHSH, CDR2 LQKENI. CDR3 region: CASSPGRGDEQYV. CDR3 nucleotide sequence: TGTGCCAGCTCACCGGGTCGGGGTGACGAGCAGTACGTC.

The chain combines TRBV5-1 with TRBJ1-2, with 7 bases aligning to TRBD1. J lost 4 bases, V lost 3 bases, and 6 bases had no gene match. Germline-derived CDR1 and CDR2 are SGHRS and YFSETQ. This CDR3 spans 14 amino acids. CDR3 nucleotide sequence: TGCGCCAGCAGCTCGACAGGGTATTCCTATGGCTACACCTTC. Translating gives CASSSTGYSYGYTF.

In DNA, the CDR3 is TGTGCCATCAGTCTGACAGGGGAAAATGAAGCTTTCTTT. Translation gives CAISLTGENEAFF. The chain couples TRBV10-3 to TRBJ1-1; 8 positions agree with TRBD1. The CDR3 is 13 amino acids. The V gene's germline CDR1 is ENHRY and CDR2 SYGVKD. J was trimmed by 7 bases and V by 5 bases; bases with no gene match: 6.

The J gene is TRBJ1-1, the V gene TRBV19; D is perhaps TRBD1 (6 bases). V dropped 9 bases and J dropped 1 base, with 15 bases sitting between them. Germline V gene lookup returns CDR1 LNHDA and CDR2 SQIVND (reference sequence). This CDR3 comprises 14 residues. The CDR3 bases are TGTGCCAGCCGTCCGGGACACTCGAACACTGAAGCTTTCTTT. Translated, it gives CASRPGHSNTEAFF.